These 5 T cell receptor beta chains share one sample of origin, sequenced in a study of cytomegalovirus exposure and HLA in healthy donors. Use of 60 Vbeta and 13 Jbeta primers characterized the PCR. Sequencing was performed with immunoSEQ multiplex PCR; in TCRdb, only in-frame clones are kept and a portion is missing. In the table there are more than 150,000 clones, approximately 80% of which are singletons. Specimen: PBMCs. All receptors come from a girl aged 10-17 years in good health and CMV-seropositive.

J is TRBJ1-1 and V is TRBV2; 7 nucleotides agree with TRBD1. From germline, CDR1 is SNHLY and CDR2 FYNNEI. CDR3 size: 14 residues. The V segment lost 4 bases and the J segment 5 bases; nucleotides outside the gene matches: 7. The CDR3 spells CASSAETGTTEAFF. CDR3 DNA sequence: TGTGCCAGCAGTGCGGAGACAGGGACGACTGAAGCTTTCTTT.

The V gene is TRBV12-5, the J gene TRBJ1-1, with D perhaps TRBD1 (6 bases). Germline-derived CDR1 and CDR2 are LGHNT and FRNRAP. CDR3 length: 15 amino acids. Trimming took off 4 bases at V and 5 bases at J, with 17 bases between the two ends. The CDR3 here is CASGWKQGRRTEAFF. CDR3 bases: TGTGCTAGTGGTTGGAAACAGGGTCGTAGAACTGAAGCTTTCTTT.

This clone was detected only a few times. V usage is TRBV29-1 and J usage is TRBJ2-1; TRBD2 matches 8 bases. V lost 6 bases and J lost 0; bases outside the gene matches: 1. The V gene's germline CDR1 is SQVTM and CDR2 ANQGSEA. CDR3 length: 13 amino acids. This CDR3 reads CSVSGSSYNEQFF. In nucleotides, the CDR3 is TGCAGCGTGAGCGGGAGCTCCTACAATGAGCAGTTCTTC.

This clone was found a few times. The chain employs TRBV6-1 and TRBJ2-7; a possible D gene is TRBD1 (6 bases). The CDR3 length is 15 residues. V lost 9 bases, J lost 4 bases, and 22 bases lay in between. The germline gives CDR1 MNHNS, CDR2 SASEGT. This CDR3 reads CASQPGTSANYEQYF. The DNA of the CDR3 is TGTGCCAGTCAGCCAGGGACATCTGCGAATTACGAGCAGTACTTC.

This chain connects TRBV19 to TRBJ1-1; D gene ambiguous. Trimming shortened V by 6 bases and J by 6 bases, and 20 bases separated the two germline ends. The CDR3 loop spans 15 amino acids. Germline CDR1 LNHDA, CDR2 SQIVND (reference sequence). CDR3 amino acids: CASRTRGWPTSEAFF. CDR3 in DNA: TGTGCCAGTAGAACACGAGGGTGGCCTACCTCTGAAGCTTTCTTT.